This T cell receptor (beta chain) came from a study of tumor and adjacent non-tumor tissue in lung cancer. Study overall: Around 4.2 million productive TCRbeta reads were obtained per sample on average.

TCRbeta libraries were built with three rounds of nested PCR, modified from ARM-PCR. From the multiplex PCR reads, TCRdb called clonotypes with MiXCR, one entry per CDR3 protein. The sample includes 220,000 or so distinct CDR3 sequences, 70% to 75% of them seen just once. RNA was extracted from bulk tissue without any cell sorting. Donors were chemotherapy-naive, newly diagnosed lung cancer surgical patients in China, August–late 2014. The CDR3 is 14 residues long. Germline assignment: CDR1 DFQATT and CDR2 SNEGSKA (reference sequence). J lost 7 bases, V lost 4 bases, and 7 bases had no gene match. This TCR was recovered from a man aged 60-69 years with non-small cell lung cancer. Specimen: lung tumor tissue. The chain links TRBV20-1 to TRBJ2-1; 10 bases line up with TRBD2. CDR3 sequence: CSATEASGGNEQFF. The CDR3 DNA reads TGCAGTGCTACCGAAGCTAGCGGGGGAAATGAGCAGTTCTTC.